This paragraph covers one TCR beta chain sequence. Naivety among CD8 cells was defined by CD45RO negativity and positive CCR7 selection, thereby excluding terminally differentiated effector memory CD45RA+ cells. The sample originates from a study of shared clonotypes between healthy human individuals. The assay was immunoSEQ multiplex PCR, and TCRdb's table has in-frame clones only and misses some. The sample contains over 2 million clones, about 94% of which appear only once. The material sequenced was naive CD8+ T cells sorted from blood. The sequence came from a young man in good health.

The CDR3 here is CASSLELLNEQFF. CDR3 DNA sequence: TGTGCCAGCAGCTTAGAACTCCTCAATGAGCAGTTCTTC. V is TRBV7-6 and J is TRBJ2-1; D not resolved. CDR3 length: 13 residues. Trimming shortened V by 1 base and J by 6 bases, and 7 bases separated the two germline ends. Germline V gene sequence: CDR1 SGHVS, CDR2 FNYEAQ.